This T cell receptor beta chain is from a study of blood T cell repertoires in COVID-19. Method: immunoSEQ multiplex PCR; TCRdb's copy keeps in-frame clones and lacks some. The table lists over 60,000 clones, 80% to 85% of them singletons. The TCR sequence derives from a human donor in a cohort sampled during active COVID-19. The sequencing input was peripheral blood.

The CDR3 DNA is TGCGCCAGCAGCCAAGTTGCCGGCTTTGGGGGCCCCCAAGAGACCCAGTACTTC. Translated, it gives CASSQVAGFGGPQETQYF. J is TRBJ2-5 and V is TRBV4-3; perhaps TRBD1 as D (6 bases). Trimming cost V 1 base and J 1 base, with 19 bases left between them. The CDR3 has 18 amino acids. The germline CDR1 and CDR2 sequences are LGHNA and YSLEER.